This T cell receptor beta chain stems from a study of T cell repertoires in cytomegalovirus infection. Study context: CMV epitopes, recently identified HLA-C-restricted and well-studied HLA-B-restricted, were used. Both a matching HLA type and CMV infection were indicated by public TCR beta signatures.

TCRdb passed the reads through MiXCR, listing each CDR3 protein once. Of some 320,000 distinct CDR3 sequences in the sample, roughly 28% are singletons; the top ten hold around 18%. The sample holds a few counts of this clonotype. The target antigen is unknown. Findings and caveats of the study: Summed frequency of shared TCR beta families picked out CMV carriers who also had the relevant HLA. CMV-specific TCR beta clonotypes restricted by HLA-C were the ones dominating the ex vivo response.

The sequencing here drew on cultured PBMCs, taken from culture after CMV antigen stimulation. This clonotype was obtained from a human donor in good health (CMV status not recorded). Some clones in this sample may be carry-over from other donors' samples.

The CDR3 protein is CATSRDVERQPQHF. The CDR3, as DNA: TGTGCCACCAGCAGAGATGTAGAGCGTCAGCCCCAGCATTTT. This chain uses TRBV15 with TRBJ1-5; D uncertain. Germline CDR1 and CDR2: LNHNV and YYDKDF (reference sequence). The length of the CDR3 is 14 residues. V gave up 0 bases and J gave up 6 bases, with 9 bases separating them. The variable domain in full, with the rest retrieved from reference TRBV15 and TRBJ1-5, is DAMVIQNPRYQVTQFGKPVTLSCSQTLNHNVMYWYQQKSSQAPKLLFHYYDKDFNNEADTPDNFQSRRPNTSFCFLDIRSPGLGDTAMYLCATSRDVERQPQHFGDGTRLSIL.